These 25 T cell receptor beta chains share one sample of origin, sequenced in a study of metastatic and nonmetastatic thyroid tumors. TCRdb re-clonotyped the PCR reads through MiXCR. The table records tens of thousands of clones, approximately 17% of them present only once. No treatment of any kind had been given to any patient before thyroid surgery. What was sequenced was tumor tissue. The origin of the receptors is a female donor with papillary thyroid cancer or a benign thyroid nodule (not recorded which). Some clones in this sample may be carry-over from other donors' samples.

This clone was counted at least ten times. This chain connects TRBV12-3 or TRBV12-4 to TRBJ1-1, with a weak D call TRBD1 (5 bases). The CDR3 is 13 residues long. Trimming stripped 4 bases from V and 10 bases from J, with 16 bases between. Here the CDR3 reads CASSWDWASRAFF. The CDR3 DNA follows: TGTGCCAGCAGTTGGGACTGGGCGAGTCGAGCTTTCTTT.

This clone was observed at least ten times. In DNA form, the CDR3 reads TGCAGTGCTAGACTAGCGGGAGGGAGGGAGACCCAGTACTTC. It is translated as CSARLAGGRETQYF. The V call is TRBV20-1, the J call TRBJ2-5; TRBD2 aligns across 12 bases. Germline V CDR1 and CDR2: DFQATT, SNEGSKA (reference sequence). This CDR3 is 14 amino acids long. V dropped 2 bases and J dropped 5; count of bases not matched to a gene: 3.

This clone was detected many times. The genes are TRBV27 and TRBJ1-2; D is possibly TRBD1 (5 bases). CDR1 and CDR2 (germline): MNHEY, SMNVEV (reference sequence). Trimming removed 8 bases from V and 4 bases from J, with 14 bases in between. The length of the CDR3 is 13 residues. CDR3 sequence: CASGRQKFYGYTF. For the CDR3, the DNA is TGTGCCAGCGGACGACAGAAGTTCTATGGCTACACCTTC.

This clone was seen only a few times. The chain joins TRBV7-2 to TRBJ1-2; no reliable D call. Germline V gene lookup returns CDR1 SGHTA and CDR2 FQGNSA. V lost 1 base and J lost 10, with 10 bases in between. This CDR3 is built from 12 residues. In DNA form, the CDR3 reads TGTGCCAGCAGCTTAGGGATAAGGGTCTACACCTTC. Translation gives CASSLGIRVYTF.

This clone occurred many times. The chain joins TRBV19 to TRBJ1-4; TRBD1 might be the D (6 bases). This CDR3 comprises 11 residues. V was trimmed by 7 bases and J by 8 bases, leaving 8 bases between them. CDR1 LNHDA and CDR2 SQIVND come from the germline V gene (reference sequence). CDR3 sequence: CASTGGEKLFF. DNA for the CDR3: TGTGCCAGTACGGGGGGCGAAAAACTGTTTTTT.

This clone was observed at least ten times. CDR3 amino acids: CASSRDRETQYF. In DNA form, the CDR3 reads TGTGCCAGCAGCCGGGACAGAGAGACCCAGTACTTC. The chain links TRBV7-2 to TRBJ2-5; TRBD1 agrees at 7 bases. Germline-derived CDR1 and CDR2 are SGHTA and FQGNSA. J gave up 4 bases and V 5 bases, and 1 base lay outside the gene matches. The CDR3 totals 12 residues.

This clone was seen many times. The CDR3 loop is CAISSGQGRLNEQFF. The CDR3 bases are TGTGCCATCAGTTCGGGACAGGGAAGGTTGAATGAGCAGTTCTTC. The chain links TRBV10-3 to TRBJ2-1; 9 bases line up with TRBD1. Germline V gives CDR1 ENHRY, CDR2 SYGVKD. V gave up 5 bases and J gave up 7 bases; unmatched junction bases: 9. CDR3 size: 15 residues.

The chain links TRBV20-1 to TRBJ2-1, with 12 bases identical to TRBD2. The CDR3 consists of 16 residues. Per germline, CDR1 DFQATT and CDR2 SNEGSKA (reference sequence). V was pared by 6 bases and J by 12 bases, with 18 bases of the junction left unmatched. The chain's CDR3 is CSAFSASGGANIPQFF. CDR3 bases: TGCAGTGCCTTCTCCGCTAGCGGGGGGGCCAACATACCGCAGTTCTTC.

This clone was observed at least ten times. CDR3 bases: TGTGCCAGCAGCTTAGTTGTCCTAGCGGGGTCCTACGAGCAGTACTTC. Encoded protein: CASSLVVLAGSYEQYF. This chain uses TRBV7-8 with TRBJ2-7; TRBD2 agrees at 9 bases. Germline V CDR1 and CDR2: SGHVS, FQNEAQ. The CDR3 loop spans 16 amino acids. V shed 1 base, J shed 1 base, and the junction held 5 bases outside the gene matches.

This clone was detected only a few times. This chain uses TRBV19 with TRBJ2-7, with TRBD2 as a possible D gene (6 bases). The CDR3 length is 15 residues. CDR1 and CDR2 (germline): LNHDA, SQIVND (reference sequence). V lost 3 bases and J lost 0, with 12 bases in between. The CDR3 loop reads CASSMSGLSSYEQYF. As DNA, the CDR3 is TGTGCCAGTAGTATGAGCGGGTTAAGCTCCTACGAGCAGTACTTC.

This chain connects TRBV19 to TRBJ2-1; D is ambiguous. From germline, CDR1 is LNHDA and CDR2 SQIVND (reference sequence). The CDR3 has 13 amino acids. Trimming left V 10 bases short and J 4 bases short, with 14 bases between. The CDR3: CAIQWDSYNEQFF. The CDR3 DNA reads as TGTGCCATCCAGTGGGATTCTTACAATGAGCAGTTCTTC.

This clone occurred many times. The CDR3 region is CSASSGSTNEKLFF. CDR3 nucleotides: TGCAGTGCTAGCTCGGGGTCAACTAATGAAAAACTGTTTTTT. The rearrangement joins TRBV20-1 to TRBJ1-4, with no clear D. Looked up from germline, CDR1 is DFQATT and CDR2 is SNEGSKA (reference sequence). The CDR3 contains 14 residues. V was cut by 3 bases and J by 0 bases, with 8 bases left in between.

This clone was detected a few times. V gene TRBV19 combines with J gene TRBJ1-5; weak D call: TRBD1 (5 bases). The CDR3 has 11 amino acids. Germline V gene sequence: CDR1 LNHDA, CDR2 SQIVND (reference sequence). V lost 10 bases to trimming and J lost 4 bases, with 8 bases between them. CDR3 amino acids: CAIGANQPQHF. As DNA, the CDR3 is TGTGCCATCGGGGCAAATCAGCCCCAGCATTTT.

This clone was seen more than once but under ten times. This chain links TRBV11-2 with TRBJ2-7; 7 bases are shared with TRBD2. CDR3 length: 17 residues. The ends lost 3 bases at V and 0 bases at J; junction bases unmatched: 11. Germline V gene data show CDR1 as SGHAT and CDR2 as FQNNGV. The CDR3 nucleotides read TGTGCCAGCAGCTTGGGGGGAGTGCGGGGGAGCTCCTACGAGCAGTACTTC. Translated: CASSLGGVRGSSYEQYF.

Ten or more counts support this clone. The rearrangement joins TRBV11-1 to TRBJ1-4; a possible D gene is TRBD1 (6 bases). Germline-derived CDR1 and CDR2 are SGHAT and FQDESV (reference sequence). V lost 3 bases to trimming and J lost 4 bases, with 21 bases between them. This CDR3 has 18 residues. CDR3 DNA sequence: TGTGCCAGCAGCTTGTCCTTCACCCTTGGACAGTATAATGAAAAACTGTTTTTT. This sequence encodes CASSLSFTLGQYNEKLFF.

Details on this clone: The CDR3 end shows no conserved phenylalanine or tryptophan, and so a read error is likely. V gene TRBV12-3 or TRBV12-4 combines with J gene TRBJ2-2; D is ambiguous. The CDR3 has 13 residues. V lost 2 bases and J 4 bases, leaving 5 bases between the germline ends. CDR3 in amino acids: CASSLRLTGELFV. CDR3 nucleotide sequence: TGTGCCAGCAGTTTAAGGCTCACCGGGGAGCTGTTTGTT.

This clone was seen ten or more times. The CDR3 region is CSALEEHSYEQYF. The CDR3 nucleotides read TGCAGTGCTCTAGAAGAACACTCCTACGAGCAGTACTTC. This chain uses TRBV20-1 with TRBJ2-7; D is unclear. Trimming shortened V by 5 bases and J by 0 bases, and 11 bases separated the two germline ends. The CDR3 contains 13 residues. Germline-derived CDR1 and CDR2 are DFQATT and SNEGSKA (reference sequence).

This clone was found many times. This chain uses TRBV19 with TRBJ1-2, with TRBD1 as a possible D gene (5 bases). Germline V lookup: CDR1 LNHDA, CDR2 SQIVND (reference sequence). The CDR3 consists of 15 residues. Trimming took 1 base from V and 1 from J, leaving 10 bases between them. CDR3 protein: CASSIATGHNYGYTF. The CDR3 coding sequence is TGTGCCAGTAGTATAGCAACCGGACATAACTATGGCTACACCTTC.

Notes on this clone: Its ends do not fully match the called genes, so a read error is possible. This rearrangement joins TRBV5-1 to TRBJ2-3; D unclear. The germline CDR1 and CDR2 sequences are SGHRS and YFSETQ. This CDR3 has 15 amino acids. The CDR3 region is CASSVGHGCTDTQYF. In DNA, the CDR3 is TGCGCCAGCAGCGTCGGCCACGGTTGCACAGATACTCAGTATTTT.

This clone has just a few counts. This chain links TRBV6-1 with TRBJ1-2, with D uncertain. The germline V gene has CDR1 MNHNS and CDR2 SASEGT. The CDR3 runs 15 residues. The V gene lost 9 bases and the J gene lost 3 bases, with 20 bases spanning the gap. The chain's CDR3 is CASSERRPRYYGYTF. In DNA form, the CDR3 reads TGTGCCAGTTCGGAACGTCGGCCGAGGTACTATGGCTACACCTTC.

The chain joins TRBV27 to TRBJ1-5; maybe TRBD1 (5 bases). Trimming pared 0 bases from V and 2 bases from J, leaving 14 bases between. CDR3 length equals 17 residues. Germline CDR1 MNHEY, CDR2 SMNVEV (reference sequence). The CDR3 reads CASSLSSVRGGNQPQHF. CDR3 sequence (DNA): TGTGCCAGCAGTTTATCGTCCGTTAGGGGAGGCAATCAGCCCCAGCATTTT.

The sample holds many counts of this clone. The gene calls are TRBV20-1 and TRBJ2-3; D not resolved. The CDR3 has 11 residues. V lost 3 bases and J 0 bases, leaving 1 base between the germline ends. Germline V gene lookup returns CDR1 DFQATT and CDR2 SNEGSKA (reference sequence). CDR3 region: CSARSTDTQYF. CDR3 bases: TGCAGTGCTAGGAGCACAGATACGCAGTATTTT.

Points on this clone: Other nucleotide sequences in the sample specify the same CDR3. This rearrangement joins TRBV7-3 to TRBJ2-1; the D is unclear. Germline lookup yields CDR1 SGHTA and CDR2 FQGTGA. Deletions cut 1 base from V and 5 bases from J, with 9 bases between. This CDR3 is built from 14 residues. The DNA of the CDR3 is TGTGCCAGCAGCTTAAGTGGCAACCACAATGAGCAGTTCTTC. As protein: CASSLSGNHNEQFF. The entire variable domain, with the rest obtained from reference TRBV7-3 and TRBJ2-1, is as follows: GAGVSQTPSNKVTEKGKYVELRCDPISGHTALYWYRQSLGQGPEFLIYFQGTGAADDSGLPNDRFFAVRPEGSVSTLKIQRTERGDSAVYLCASSLSGNHNEQFFGPGTRLTVL.

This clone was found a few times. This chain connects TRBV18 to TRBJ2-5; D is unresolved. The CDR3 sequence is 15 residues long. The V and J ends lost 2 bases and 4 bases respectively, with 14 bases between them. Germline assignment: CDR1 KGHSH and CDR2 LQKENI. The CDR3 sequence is CASSPRPTSRETQYF. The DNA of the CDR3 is TGTGCCAGCTCACCAAGACCCACCTCCAGAGAGACCCAGTACTTC.

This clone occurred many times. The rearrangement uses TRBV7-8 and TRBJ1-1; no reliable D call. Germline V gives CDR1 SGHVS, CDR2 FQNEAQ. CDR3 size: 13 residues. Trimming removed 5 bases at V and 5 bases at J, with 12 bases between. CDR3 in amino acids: CASSRDRRTEAFF. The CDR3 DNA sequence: TGTGCCAGCAGCCGCGACCGGCGGACTGAAGCTTTCTTT.